This passage covers 19 T cell receptor beta chains from one sample sequenced in a study of technical replicates of blood from several donors. The repertoire was sequenced with immunoSEQ multiplex PCR; TCRdb's copy has only in-frame clones and lacks some. Here the sample spans over 45,000 clones, approximately 90% being singletons. The specimen sequenced was PBMCs. The receptor set was obtained from a human donor in good health. Some clones in this sample may be carry-over from other donors' samples.

V and J are TRBV30 and TRBJ1-6, with 8 bases fitting TRBD1. This CDR3 comprises 14 residues. V gave up 3 bases and J gave up 12 bases; unmatched junction bases: 10. The V gene's germline CDR1 is GTSNPN and CDR2 SVGIG (reference sequence). Here the CDR3 reads CAWSAGQGDGPLHF. The CDR3 DNA reads as TGTGCCTGGAGCGCAGGACAGGGAGATGGACCCCTCCACTTT.

The J gene is TRBJ2-4, the V gene TRBV23-1, with a tentative D call TRBD2 (7 bases). TRBV23-1 has ORF status, its function being uncertain. This CDR3 contains 18 residues. Trimming took 2 bases from V and 2 from J, leaving 19 bases between them. CDR3 sequence (DNA): TGCGCCAGCAGTCAAGTTGGGGGGGGCCGGTGGACCAAAAACATTCAGTACTTC. Protein product: CASSQVGGGRWTKNIQYF.

The chain joins TRBV4-3 to TRBJ1-3; a possible D gene is TRBD1 (6 bases). Germline V CDR1 and CDR2: LGHNA, YSLEER. CDR3 length: 16 residues. Trimming stripped 1 base from V and 0 bases from J, with 10 bases between. The CDR3 loop is CASSQGGQHSGNTIYF. CDR3 nucleotide sequence: TGCGCCAGCAGCCAAGGGGGACAACACTCTGGAAACACCATATATTTT.

V usage is TRBV4-2 and J usage is TRBJ2-7, with 7 bases that match TRBD2. Germline V gene data show CDR1 as LGHNA and CDR2 as YNFKEQ. This CDR3 is 16 amino acids long. The ends lost 0 bases at V and 2 bases at J; junction bases unmatched: 7. The CDR3 is CASSQDGASGAYEQYF. The CDR3 nucleotides read TGTGCCAGCAGCCAAGACGGCGCTAGCGGAGCCTACGAGCAGTACTTC.

In nucleotides, the CDR3 is TGTGCCAGCAGCCCTAGTCCTAGCGGGGGGTTAGATACGCAGTATTTT. Its translation: CASSPSPSGGLDTQYF. V is TRBV9 and J is TRBJ2-3; TRBD2 agrees at 11 bases. With 4 bases clipped from V and 5 bases from J, the junction kept 9 bases outside the gene matches. The CDR3 length is 16 residues. Looked up from germline, CDR1 is SGDLS and CDR2 is YYNGEE.

The V and J genes are TRBV19 and TRBJ1-4; 7 bases are a match to TRBD1. Trimming took 9 bases from V and 7 from J; bases not matched to a gene: 11. The germline V gene has CDR1 LNHDA and CDR2 SQIVND (reference sequence). The CDR3 extends over 14 amino acids. CDR3 residues: CASRSRQGSEKLFF. CDR3 nucleotides: TGTGCCAGCCGTAGTAGACAGGGAAGTGAAAAACTGTTTTTT.

The gene calls are TRBV19 and TRBJ1-2, with a possible D match to TRBD1 (5 bases). The germline V gene has CDR1 LNHDA and CDR2 SQIVND (reference sequence). There are 16 residues in the CDR3. The V end was cut by 3 bases, the J end by 0 bases, with 14 bases between. CDR3 loop: CASSIPGRTTNYGYTF. The DNA of the CDR3 is TGTGCCAGTAGTATTCCAGGACGGACAACTAACTATGGCTACACCTTC.

A single count supports this clone. V gene TRBV7-9 combines with J gene TRBJ2-7; 9 positions agree with TRBD1. CDR1 and CDR2 (germline): SEHNR, FQNEAQ (reference sequence). Germline trimming cut 4 bases from V and 2 bases from J; bases unmatched to any gene: 3. The CDR3 runs 14 residues. Here the CDR3 reads CASSSGTGPYEQYF. CDR3 nucleotides: TGTGCCAGCAGCTCCGGGACAGGGCCCTACGAGCAGTACTTC. Using reference TRBV7-9 and TRBJ2-7 for the parts outside the CDR3, the full variable domain is DTGVSQNPRHKITKRGQNVTFRCDPISEHNRLYWYRQTLGQGPEFLTYFQNEAQLEKSRLLSDRFSAERPKGSFSTLEIQRTEQGDSAMYLCASSSGTGPYEQYFGPGTRLTVT.

V and J are TRBV20-1 and TRBJ1-1, with D perhaps TRBD1 (5 bases). Germline loops: CDR1 DFQATT, CDR2 SNEGSKA (reference sequence). Trimming shortened V by 6 bases and J by 7 bases, and 12 bases separated the two germline ends. The CDR3 runs 11 residues. CDR3: CSARPGLEAFF. The CDR3 nucleotides read TGCAGTGCCAGGCCAGGGCTTGAAGCTTTCTTT.

This rearrangement joins TRBV5-1 to TRBJ2-7, with TRBD1 as a possible D gene (6 bases). There are 15 residues in the CDR3. V was shortened by 2 bases and J by 6 bases, with 18 bases between the two germline ends. CDR1 and CDR2 from the germline V gene are SGHRS and YFSETQ. DNA of the CDR3: TGCGCCAGCAGCTTTGAGGGGGTGGCTGGGGGCGAGCAGTACTTC. Translation gives CASSFEGVAGGEQYF.

This chain connects TRBV5-1 to TRBJ1-6; D may be TRBD1 (6 bases). V was shortened by 4 bases and J by 8 bases, with 19 bases between the two germline ends. This CDR3 spans 16 amino acids. Germline lookup yields CDR1 SGHRS and CDR2 YFSETQ. CDR3 DNA sequence: TGCGCCAGCAGCCGCGGACGGGCAGGGGTGGATTCACCCCTCCACTTT. Translated, it gives CASSRGRAGVDSPLHF.

The rearrangement joins TRBV7-9 to TRBJ1-2; TRBD1 matches 9 bases. V trimming: 0 bases; J trimming: 4 bases; junction bases outside the gene matches: 3. Germline CDR1 SEHNR, CDR2 FQNEAQ (reference sequence). The CDR3 has 15 residues. CDR3 in amino acids: CASSLATTGGYGYTF. Written as DNA, the CDR3 is TGTGCCAGCAGCTTAGCGACGACAGGGGGCTATGGCTACACCTTC.

This clone was counted a single time. This chain uses TRBV4-2 with TRBJ1-2; no reliable D call. V lost 1 base to trimming and J lost 3 bases, with 3 bases between them. CDR3 size: 12 residues. Germline CDR1 is LGHNA and CDR2 is YNFKEQ. The CDR3 DNA is TGTGCCAGCAGCCAAGGAGACTATGGCTACACCTTC. Protein sequence: CASSQGDYGYTF.

V gene TRBV30 combines with J gene TRBJ2-1; TRBD2 matches at 14 bases. J lost 7 bases, V lost 1 base, and 3 bases had no gene match. Germline CDR1 is GTSNPN and CDR2 is SVGIG (reference sequence). The CDR3 is 15 amino acids. The CDR3 region is CAWSGGLAGENEQFF. The CDR3 region has the DNA TGTGCCTGGAGTGGGGGACTAGCGGGAGAAAATGAGCAGTTCTTC. The variable domain in full, with the rest retrieved from reference TRBV30 and TRBJ2-1, is SQTIHQWPATLVQPVGSPLSLECTVEGTSNPNLYWYRQAAGRGLQLLFYSVGIGQISSEVPQNLSASRPQDRQFILSSKKLLLSDSGFYLCAWSGGLAGENEQFFGPGTRLTVL.

This clone was detected only a few times. The chain's CDR3 is CASSQDSRAGNTIYF. As DNA, the CDR3 is TGTGCCAGCAGCCAAGATTCCAGGGCTGGAAACACCATATATTTT. J is TRBJ1-3 and V is TRBV4-2, with TRBD1 as a possible D gene (5 bases). Trimming removed 0 bases at V and 2 bases at J, with 8 bases between. CDR1 and CDR2 from the germline V gene are LGHNA and YNFKEQ. The CDR3 loop spans 15 amino acids.

V is TRBV23-1 and J is TRBJ2-4, with 8 bases aligning to TRBD2. TRBV23-1 is filed as an ORF, its function uncertain. With 7 bases clipped from V and 2 bases from J, the junction kept 4 bases outside the gene matches. This CDR3 is 14 amino acids long. Here the CDR3 DNA reads TGCGCCAGCACCCGGGGGGGACCCAAAAACATTCAGTACTTC. Protein sequence: CASTRGGPKNIQYF.

This chain links TRBV7-9 with TRBJ2-3, with TRBD1 as a possible D gene (6 bases). The germline V and J ends were trimmed by 3 bases and 4 bases, with 17 bases remaining between them. Germline V gene data show CDR1 as SEHNR and CDR2 as FQNEAQ (reference sequence). The CDR3 loop spans 16 amino acids. The CDR3 coding sequence is TGTGCCAGCAGCTTTTATGAACGGGCAGGGGCAGATACGCAGTATTTT. Translation: CASSFYERAGADTQYF.

This chain uses TRBV6-1 with TRBJ2-7; TRBD2 aligns across 8 bases. The ends lost 4 bases at V and 7 bases at J; junction bases unmatched: 3. Germline V gene data show CDR1 as MNHNS and CDR2 as SASEGT. The CDR3 covers 12 residues. Written as DNA, the CDR3 is TGTGCCAGCAGTGCGGGGGGGTGGGAGCAGTACTTC. Translation gives CASSAGGWEQYF.

This sequence joins TRBV6-1 and TRBJ2-5; TRBD1 is a possible D gene (6 bases). Trimming removed 11 bases from V and 2 bases from J, with 12 bases in between. The CDR3 loop spans 12 amino acids. The V gene's germline CDR1 is MNHNS and CDR2 SASEGT. CDR3 region: CAGRTAQETQYF. The CDR3 bases are TGTGCCGGAAGGACAGCTCAAGAGACCCAGTACTTC.